One sample yielded the 13 T cell receptor beta chains listed below, sequenced in a study of cytomegalovirus exposure and HLA in healthy donors. 13 Jbeta primers and 60 Vbeta primers were used for the PCR. The repertoire was sequenced with immunoSEQ multiplex PCR; TCRdb's copy has only in-frame clones and lacks some. This table lists fewer than 45,000 clones. Material: PBMCs. These receptors were taken from a woman aged 30 to 39 in good health and CMV-seronegative.

The rearrangement links TRBV4-1 to TRBJ1-2; the D gene is possibly TRBD1 (6 bases). Between the trimmed V and J ends, which lost 0 bases and 8 bases, there was a span of 16 bases. Germline V gene sequence: CDR1 MGHRA, CDR2 YSYEKL. CDR3 length: 15 residues. The CDR3 DNA reads TGCGCCAGCAGCCAAGAAGGCAGGGGTTCTCGAGGCTACACCTTC. This translates into CASSQEGRGSRGYTF.

The chain has TRBV27 and TRBJ2-6; D call uncertain. This CDR3 region has 14 residues. Trimming took 2 bases from V and 2 from J, leaving 4 bases between them. The germline CDR1 and CDR2 sequences are MNHEY and SMNVEV (reference sequence). In DNA, the CDR3 is TGTGCCAGCAGTTTAGTCGCTGGGGCCAACGTCCTGACTTTC. It codes for CASSLVAGANVLTF.

Details on this clone: The junction does not match germline at one end; this may be a read error. The J gene is TRBJ2-1, the V gene TRBV6-1; 8 bases are shared with TRBD2. CDR1 MNHNS and CDR2 SASEGT come from the germline V gene. CDR3 length: 15 amino acids. CDR3 bases: TGTGCCAGCAGTGAACTAGCGGGCTCCGACAATGAGCAGTTCTTC. It encodes CASSELAGSDNEQFF.

In DNA, the CDR3 is TGTGCCAGCAGCTTACAGGGTAACTATGGCTACACCTTC. Its protein product is CASSLQGNYGYTF. The chain carries TRBV5-6 and TRBJ1-2; TRBD1 is a possible D gene (6 bases). Germline lookup yields CDR1 SGHDT and CDR2 YYEEEE. Between the trimmed V and J ends, which lost 2 bases and 1 base, there was a span of 6 bases. This CDR3 contains 13 residues.

V and J are TRBV18 and TRBJ1-5; D call uncertain. From germline, CDR1 is KGHSH and CDR2 LQKENI. The length of the CDR3 is 15 residues. With 1 base removed from V and 0 bases from J, the gap between germline ends came to 7 bases. The CDR3 sequence is CASSPLPISNQPQHF. The CDR3 region has the DNA TGTGCCAGCTCACCACTCCCCATTAGCAATCAGCCCCAGCATTTT. The whole variable domain, filled in from reference TRBV18 and TRBJ1-5, reads NAGVMQNPRHLVRRRGQEARLRCSPMKGHSHVYWYRQLPEEGLKFMVYLQKENIIDESGMPKERFSAEFPKEGPSILRIQQVVRGDSAAYFCASSPLPISNQPQHFGDGTRLSIL.

This chain uses TRBV13 with TRBJ2-4; TRBD2 matches at 9 bases. CDR1 and CDR2 (germline): PRHDT, FYEKMQ (reference sequence). Unmatched junction bases numbered 4, after V lost 4 bases and J lost 15 bases. The CDR3 consists of 11 residues. CDR3 coding DNA: TGTGCCAGCAGCTACGGACTAGCGAGGTACTTC. This encodes CASSYGLARYF.

The chain employs TRBV7-3 and TRBJ2-2; D is possibly TRBD1 (6 bases). The germline V and J ends were trimmed by 5 bases and 4 bases, with 17 bases remaining between them. Germline loops: CDR1 SGHTA, CDR2 FQGTGA. The CDR3 is made up of 16 amino acids. The CDR3 DNA reads as TGTGCCAGCAGCGAACAGGGTCTGGTAGCCACCGGGGAGCTGTTTTTT. Protein sequence: CASSEQGLVATGELFF.

The V and J genes are TRBV10-3 and TRBJ1-1; 8 bases fit TRBD1. Unmatched junction bases numbered 13, after V lost 9 bases and J lost 10 bases. The CDR3 is 13 amino acids. Germline assignment: CDR1 ENHRY and CDR2 SYGVKD. As DNA, the CDR3 is TGTGCCATTTCGACAGGGGCGGCTTCTCTAGCTTTCTTT. It encodes CAISTGAASLAFF.

This rearrangement joins TRBV7-9 to TRBJ2-7; 7 bases are shared with TRBD1. CDR1 and CDR2 (germline): SEHNR, FQNEAQ (reference sequence). The CDR3 runs to 13 residues. Trimming cost V 7 bases and J 10 bases; bases outside gene matches: 13. In DNA form, the CDR3 reads TGTGCCAGCATCGAACAGACCCAGGGGGTTCAGTACTTC. Encoded protein: CASIEQTQGVQYF.

The chain recombines TRBV28 with TRBJ1-1; 7 nucleotides align to TRBD1. This CDR3 is built from 14 residues. The germline V gene encodes CDR1 MDHEN and CDR2 SYDVKM. The V gene end was trimmed by 6 bases and the J gene end by 2 bases; junction bases not matched to a gene: 6. CDR3 DNA: TGTGCCAGCAGGCCGGGACAGCCAAACACTGAAGCTTTCTTT. Its protein is CASRPGQPNTEAFF.

V usage is TRBV28 and J usage is TRBJ2-2, with D possibly being TRBD2 (5 bases). The germline V gene encodes CDR1 MDHEN and CDR2 SYDVKM. The V end was cut by 3 bases, the J end by 7 bases, with 9 bases between. The CDR3 runs 13 residues. The CDR3 coding sequence is TGTGCCAGCAGTTTTCGGGAAGGCGGGGAGCTGTTTTTT. This translates into CASSFREGGELFF.

V gene TRBV20-1 combines with J gene TRBJ2-7; D may be TRBD1 (5 bases). CDR3 size: 11 residues. The germline V and J ends were trimmed by 5 bases and 3 bases, with 8 bases remaining between them. Germline V gene data show CDR1 as DFQATT and CDR2 as SNEGSKA (reference sequence). The CDR3, as DNA: TGCAGTGCTTTAAGGGGCTACGAGCAGTACTTC. Translation gives CSALRGYEQYF.

The rearrangement uses TRBV4-1 and TRBJ2-3; 7 bases align to TRBD2. Looked up from germline, CDR1 is MGHRA and CDR2 is YSYEKL. This CDR3 spans 15 amino acids. Trimming cost V 3 bases and J 2 bases; bases outside gene matches: 5. In DNA form, the CDR3 reads TGCGCCAGCAGCCAGGCGGGAGCCGACACAGATACGCAGTATTTT. Its protein is CASSQAGADTDTQYF.